This TCR beta chain was recorded in a study of PD-1 blockade in classical Hodgkin lymphoma. Points from the study as a whole: Prior to therapy, complete responders displayed diversity much like that of newly diagnosed patients. Patients with an early start, nivolumab under 1 year after ASCT, were excluded.

Worth noting for this clone: Antigen unknown.

Sequencing used immunoSEQ multiplex PCR; TCRdb keeps in-frame clones, though not all of them. Of approximately 44,000 clones detected, 55% to 70% appear once; the ten largest clones hold approximately 2.4%. Time point here: cycle 4 day 1 (C4D1), after less than seven weeks of nivolumab. Every patient relapsed after autologous stem cell transplantation, and brentuximab vedotin exposure varied. When best responses were assessed, they were complete response, partial response or progressive disease. Trimming took off 5 bases at V and 6 bases at J, with 18 bases between the two ends. This CDR3 region has 15 residues. Germline loops: CDR1 SGHTA, CDR2 FQGTGA.

V usage is TRBV7-3 and J usage is TRBJ2-3; the D gene is possibly TRBD2 (7 bases). The clonotype comes from a human donor with classical Hodgkin lymphoma. This specimen was peripheral blood mononuclear cells (PBMCs), taken before the fourth cycle of nivolumab. The DNA of the CDR3 is TGTGCCAGCAGCCCAACGGGGGGCGCGGGCGATACGCAGTATTTT. Translating it yields CASSPTGGAGDTQYF.